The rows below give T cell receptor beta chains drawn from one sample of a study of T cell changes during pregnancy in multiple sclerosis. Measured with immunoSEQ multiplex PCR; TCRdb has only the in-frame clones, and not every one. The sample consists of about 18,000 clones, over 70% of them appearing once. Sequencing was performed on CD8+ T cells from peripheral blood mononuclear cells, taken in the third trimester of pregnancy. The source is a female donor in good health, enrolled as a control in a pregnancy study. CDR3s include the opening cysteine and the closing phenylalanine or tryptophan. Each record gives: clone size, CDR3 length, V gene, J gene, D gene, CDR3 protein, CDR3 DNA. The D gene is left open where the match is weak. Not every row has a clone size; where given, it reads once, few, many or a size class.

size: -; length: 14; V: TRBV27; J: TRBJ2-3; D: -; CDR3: CASSPFGDTDTQYF; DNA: TGTGCCAGCAGTCCCTTCGGAGACACAGATACGCAGTATTTT
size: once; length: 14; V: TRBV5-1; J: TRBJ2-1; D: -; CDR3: CASSSEGGPYEQFF; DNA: TGCGCCAGCAGCTCGGAGGGGGGGCCCTATGAGCAGTTCTTC
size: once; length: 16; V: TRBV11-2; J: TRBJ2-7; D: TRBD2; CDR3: CASSSRLAAGPYEQYF; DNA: TGTGCCAGCAGCTCACGACTAGCGGCAGGTCCCTACGAGCAGTACTTC
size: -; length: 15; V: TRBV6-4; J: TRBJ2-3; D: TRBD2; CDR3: CASSASAGVSDTQYF; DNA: TGTGCCAGCAGCGCCTCGGCGGGAGTCTCAGATACGCAGTATTTT
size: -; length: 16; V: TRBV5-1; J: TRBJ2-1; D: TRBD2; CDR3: CASSWTSGGMYNEQFF; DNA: TGCGCCAGCAGCTGGACTAGCGGGGGGATGTACAATGAGCAGTTCTTC
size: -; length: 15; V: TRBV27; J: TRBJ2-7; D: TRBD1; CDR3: CASRRTGGASYEQYF; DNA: TGTGCCAGCAGGCGTACAGGGGGCGCAAGCTACGAGCAGTACTTC
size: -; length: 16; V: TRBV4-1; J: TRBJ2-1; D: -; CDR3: CASSQDRASAYNEQFF; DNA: TGCGCCAGCAGCCAAGATAGGGCTAGCGCGTACAATGAGCAGTTCTTC
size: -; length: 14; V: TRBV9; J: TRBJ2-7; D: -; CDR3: CASSVGGAPYEQYF; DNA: TGTGCCAGCAGCGTGGGGGGAGCGCCCTACGAGCAGTACTTC
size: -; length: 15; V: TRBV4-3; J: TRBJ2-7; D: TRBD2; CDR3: CASSQEASGNYEQYF; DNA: TGCGCCAGCAGCCAAGAGGCTAGCGGGAACTACGAGCAGTACTTC
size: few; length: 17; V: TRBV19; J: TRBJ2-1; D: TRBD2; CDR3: CASIGTSGRGPLNEQFF; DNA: TGTGCCAGTATAGGGACTAGCGGGAGAGGTCCTTTAAATGAGCAGTTCTTC
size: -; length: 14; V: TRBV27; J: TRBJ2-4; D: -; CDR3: CASSLGQGGDIQYF; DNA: TGTGCCAGCAGTTTAGGGCAGGGGGGAGACATTCAGTACTTC
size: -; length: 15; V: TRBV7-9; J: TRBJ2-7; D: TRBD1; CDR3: CASSPGQYPSDEQYF; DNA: TGTGCCAGCAGCCCGGGACAGTACCCCTCGGACGAGCAGTACTTC
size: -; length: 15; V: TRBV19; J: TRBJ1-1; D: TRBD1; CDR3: CASSLAGGMNTEAFF; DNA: TGTGCCAGTAGTTTGGCAGGGGGGATGAACACTGAAGCTTTCTTT
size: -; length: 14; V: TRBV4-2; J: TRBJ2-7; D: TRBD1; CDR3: CASSPGTGGYEQYF; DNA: TGTGCCAGCAGCCCCGGGACAGGGGGTTACGAGCAGTACTTC
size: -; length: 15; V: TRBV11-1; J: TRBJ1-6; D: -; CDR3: CASSLVERRNSPLHF; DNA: TGTGCCAGCAGCCTCGTAGAACGGAGAAATTCACCCCTCCACTTT
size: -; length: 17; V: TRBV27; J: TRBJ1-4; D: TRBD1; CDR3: CASSPGQGSATNEKLFF; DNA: TGTGCCAGCAGCCCGGGACAGGGATCTGCAACTAATGAAAAACTGTTTTTT
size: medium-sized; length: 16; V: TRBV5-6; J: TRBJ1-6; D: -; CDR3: CASSLDSNWYNSPLHF; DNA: TGTGCCAGCAGCTTGGACTCCAACTGGTATAATTCACCCCTCCACTTT
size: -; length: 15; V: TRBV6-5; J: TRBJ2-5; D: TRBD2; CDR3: CASSYSTSGGETQYF; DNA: TGTGCCAGCAGTTACTCGACTAGCGGGGGAGAGACCCAGTACTTC
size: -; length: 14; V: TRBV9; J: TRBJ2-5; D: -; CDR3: CASSVDGGEETQYF; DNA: TGTGCCAGCAGCGTAGACGGAGGTGAAGAGACCCAGTACTTC
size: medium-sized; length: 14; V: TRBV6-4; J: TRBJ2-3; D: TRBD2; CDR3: CASSDAGGTDTQYF; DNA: TGTGCCAGCAGTGACGCGGGGGGCACAGATACGCAGTATTTT
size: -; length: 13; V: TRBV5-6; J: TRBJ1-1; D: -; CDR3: CASSLYWNTEAFF; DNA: TGTGCCAGCAGCTTGTATTGGAACACTGAAGCTTTCTTT
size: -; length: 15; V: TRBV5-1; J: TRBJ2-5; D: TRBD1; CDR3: CASSWMGQEQETQYF; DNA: TGCGCCAGCAGCTGGATGGGACAGGAGCAAGAGACCCAGTACTTC
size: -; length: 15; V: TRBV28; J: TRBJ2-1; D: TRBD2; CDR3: CASSLMGLATNEQFF; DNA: TGTGCCAGCAGTTTAATGGGACTAGCCACCAATGAGCAGTTCTTC
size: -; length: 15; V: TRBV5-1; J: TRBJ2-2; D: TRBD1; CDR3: CASSEYRGDTGELFF; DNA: TGCGCCAGCAGCGAGTACAGGGGCGACACCGGGGAGCTGTTTTTT
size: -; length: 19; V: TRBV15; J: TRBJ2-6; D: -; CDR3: CATSRETAGHPSGANVLTF; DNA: TGTGCCACCAGCAGAGAAACGGCAGGGCACCCCTCTGGGGCCAACGTCCTGACTTTC
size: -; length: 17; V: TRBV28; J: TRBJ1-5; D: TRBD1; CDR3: CASSLYPRDRGLQPQHF; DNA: TGTGCCAGCAGTTTATACCCTAGGGACAGGGGGCTTCAGCCCCAGCATTTT
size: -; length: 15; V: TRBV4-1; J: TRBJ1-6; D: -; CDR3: CASSPNPGNNSPLHF; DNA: TGCGCCAGCAGCCCAAACCCCGGGAACAATTCACCCCTCCACTTT
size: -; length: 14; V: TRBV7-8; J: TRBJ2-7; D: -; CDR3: CASSLAAGSYEQYF; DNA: TGTGCCAGCAGCTTAGCGGCAGGCTCCTACGAGCAGTACTTC
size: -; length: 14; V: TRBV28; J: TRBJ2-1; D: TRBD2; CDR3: CASSLIGLGKEQFF; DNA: TGTGCCAGCAGTTTAATAGGACTAGGAAAGGAGCAGTTCTTC
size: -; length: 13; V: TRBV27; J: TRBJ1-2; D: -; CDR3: CASSFDTNYGYTF; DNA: TGTGCCAGCAGTTTCGACACCAACTATGGCTACACCTTC
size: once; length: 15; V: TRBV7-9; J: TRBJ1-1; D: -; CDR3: CASSLGRGANTEAFF; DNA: TGTGCCAGCAGCTTAGGGCGGGGGGCAAACACTGAAGCTTTCTTT
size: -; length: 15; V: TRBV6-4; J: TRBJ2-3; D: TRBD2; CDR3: CASSESGGATDTQYF; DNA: TGTGCCAGCAGTGAGTCGGGAGGGGCCACAGATACGCAGTATTTT
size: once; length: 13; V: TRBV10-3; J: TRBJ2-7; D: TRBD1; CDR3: CAITPRTGYAQYF; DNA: TGTGCCATCACCCCGCGGACAGGCTACGCGCAGTACTTC